This TCR beta chain was documented in a study of post-analysis software for immune sequencing data. Study summary: The courses of disease that were included comprised relapsing-remitting, secondary progressive and progressive-relapsing multiple sclerosis. Study-wide results and limits: Significantly lower normalized Chao1 diversity was seen in multiple sclerosis patients than in controls. The authors found that F measure strongly co-clustered same-batch samples. Roughly 5 TRBV segments occurring more often in patients than controls included TRBV5-6, TRBV5-1 and TRBV20-1.

The V gene's germline CDR1 is SGHKS and CDR2 YYEKEE (reference sequence). Trimming cost V 4 bases and J 7 bases; bases outside gene matches: 14. The CDR3 loop spans 15 amino acids. As for this clonotype: The target antigen is unknown.

cDNA libraries for TCR beta contained unique molecular identifiers. Each batch of roughly 1 to 10 million T cells produced 500,000 to 550,000 cDNA molecules. In TCRdb, the PCR reads were re-called with MiXCR into one record per CDR3 protein. The table records roughly 700,000 distinct CDR3 sequences, just under 30% of them present only once. The TCR was taken from a girl under 18 with multiple sclerosis. The sequencing input was blood. The V call is TRBV5-5, the J call TRBJ2-7, with TRBD2 identical over 7 bases. The CDR3 loop is CASSQLAQPNNEQYF. In DNA, the CDR3 is TGTGCCAGCAGCCAACTAGCGCAGCCCAACAATGAGCAGTACTTC.